These T cell receptor beta chains were read from a single sample in a study of CD8+ T cells in alopecia areata. Some clones are missing from TCRdb's copy, which holds only in-frame ones; the method was immunoSEQ multiplex PCR. This table holds 120,000 or so clones, under 65% found once. The specimen comprised CD4+ T cells sorted from blood, sampled at week 4, from a patient treated with tofacitinib. The receptors originated from a human donor with alopecia areata. Both conserved end residues are part of each CDR3. A D gene is named only where the DNA matches it firmly.

d_gene,v_gene,j_gene,CDR3aa
-,TRBV2,TRBJ2-6,CASTWGVGAGANVLTF
-,TRBV5-6,TRBJ2-7,CASSLGGYEQYF
-,TRBV7-2,TRBJ1-6,CASSLDYNSPLHF
-,TRBV10-3,TRBJ2-7,CAISVKEIFYEQYF
-,TRBV30,TRBJ2-5,CAWSNGETQYF
-,TRBV4-1,TRBJ2-5,CASSPRGMGRRETQYF
TRBD1,TRBV5-1,TRBJ2-7,CASSLFTGEDEQYF
TRBD1,TRBV19,TRBJ2-1,CASSGDRGVYNEQFF
TRBD2,TRBV18,TRBJ2-3,CASSPKSLAGLTDTQYF
-,TRBV30,TRBJ2-1,CALAHNWNNEQFF
TRBD1,TRBV29-1,TRBJ2-1,CSTWTGSITYNEQFF
-,TRBV30,TRBJ2-2,CAWSATSLTQTGELFF
TRBD2,TRBV7-2,TRBJ2-3,CASSLPSGGAQTDTQYF
-,TRBV4-2,TRBJ2-3,CASSLISTGNTDTQYF
TRBD1,TRBV10-3,TRBJ1-2,CAISSTGERGYTF
-,TRBV2,TRBJ1-1,CASSEMNTEAFF
TRBD1,TRBV19,TRBJ1-1,CATKAGTGGGNTEAFF
TRBD2,TRBV5-1,TRBJ2-5,CASSLTPTSGGLETQYF
-,TRBV7-2,TRBJ2-1,CASSLNYREQFF
-,TRBV7-9,TRBJ2-5,CASSPTGVETQYF
-,TRBV29-1,TRBJ2-5,CSVVDSQETQYF
TRBD1,TRBV29-1,TRBJ1-3,CSVSPGQAGNTIYF
-,TRBV18,TRBJ2-5,CASSPPTGQETQYF
TRBD1,TRBV5-1,TRBJ2-6,CASSSGQGAIILTF
-,TRBV4-2,TRBJ1-2,CASSQDRADYGYTF
TRBD2,TRBV29-1,TRBJ2-3,CSGTSGGSDTQYF
-,TRBV7-2,TRBJ1-5,CASSVQSNQPQHF
-,TRBV6-5,TRBJ2-3,CASRARPSTDTQYF
TRBD1,TRBV7-3,TRBJ1-2,CASSATPRGPNYGYTF
TRBD2,TRBV30,TRBJ2-1,CAYKKREGRGNEQFF
TRBD2,TRBV29-1,TRBJ2-1,CSARGDLAGGSEQFF
-,TRBV4-3,TRBJ1-2,CASSQEAGTDYGYTF
-,TRBV30,TRBJ2-5,CAWSIGSGAQYF
-,TRBV2,TRBJ2-7,CASSEVRSYEQYF
TRBD2,TRBV4-1,TRBJ2-7,CASSEEAGGPYEQYF
-,TRBV2,TRBJ2-1,CASSRLASYNEQFF
-,TRBV29-1,TRBJ2-7,CSVGRNLYEQYF